This T cell receptor beta chain originates from a study of low-dose radiotherapy and immunotherapy resistance in tumors. For the study at large: Each patient was administered nivolumab intravenously at 240 mg, which was a flat dose, every two weeks, along with intravenous ipilimumab at 1 mg/kg every six weeks.

TRAV- and TRBV-specific primers were used for first-strand cDNA, which covered alpha and beta chains. TCRs were put through approximately 20 PCR cycles of amplification with Phusion. A constant-region primer and the V-primer adapter served as the primer pair. mRNA isolates were amplified via in vitro transcription. TCRdb called the reads again in MiXCR, with one record for every CDR3 protein. Among about 7,300 distinct CDR3 sequences listed, 84% were seen once. This CDR3 region has 12 residues. V was shortened by 7 bases and J by 4 bases, with 8 bases between the two germline ends. In germline, CDR1 is SGHAT, CDR2 FQNNGV.

J is TRBJ2-1 and V is TRBV11-2; no clear D. The clonotype originates from a human donor with advanced metastatic prostate, ovarian, gallbladder or colorectal cancer (not recorded which). This table probably holds off-target reads from a library built for another chain. CDR3 loop: CASNDGYNEQFF. The CDR3 DNA follows: TGTGCCAGCAACGACGGTTACAATGAGCAGTTCTTC.